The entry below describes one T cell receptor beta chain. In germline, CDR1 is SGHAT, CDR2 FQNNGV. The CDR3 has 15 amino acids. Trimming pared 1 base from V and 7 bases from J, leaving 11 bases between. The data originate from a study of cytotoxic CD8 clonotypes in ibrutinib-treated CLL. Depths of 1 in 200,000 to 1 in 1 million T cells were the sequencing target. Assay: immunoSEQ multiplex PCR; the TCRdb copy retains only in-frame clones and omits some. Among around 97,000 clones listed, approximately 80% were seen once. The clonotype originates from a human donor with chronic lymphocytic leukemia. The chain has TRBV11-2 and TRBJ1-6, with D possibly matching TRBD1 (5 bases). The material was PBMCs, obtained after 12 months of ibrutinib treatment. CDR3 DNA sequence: TGTGCCAGCAGCTTAGTTCCCGGGGCCAATTCACCCCTCCACTTT. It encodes CASSLVPGANSPLHF.